This T cell receptor beta chain was retrieved from a study of T cells in Graves' hyperthyroidism and ophthalmopathy. PBMCs were sourced from less than 12 ml fresh peripheral blood. The CDR3 totals 13 residues. Trimming removed 3 bases at V and 6 bases at J, with 11 bases between. Per germline, CDR1 LNHNV and CDR2 YYDKDF (reference sequence). Study outcomes and limitations: Blood held most thyroid clonotypes expanded above 0.001 frequency. Separating ophthalmopathy from stable hyperthyroidism was achieved by a 13 V-J model.

Turning to this clonotype: The antigen is not known. Just one base apart from a much larger clone, this may be a read error.

RNA transcripts provided the source from which TCR beta CDR3 regions were amplified. Initially, a first-round RT-PCR of the TCR CDR3 employed the HTBI primer set. MiXCR was run by TCRdb on the multiplex PCR reads, yielding one entry per CDR3 protein. Counted here are hundreds of thousands of distinct CDR3 sequences, 38% occurring once; the ten biggest clones make up more than 7%. The sequenced material came from blood. The rearrangement joins TRBV15 to TRBJ1-1; D remains unclear. This clonotype was obtained from a man between 18 and 35 years old with Graves' hyperthyroidism. CDR3: CATSSDTLSEAFF. The DNA of the CDR3 is TGTGCCACCAGCAGTGATACCCTATCTGAAGCTTTCTTT.